This entry is about one T cell receptor beta chain. The antigen remains unidentified. The junction departs from germline at one end; a sequencing error may be responsible. The second PCR ran about 6 to 12 cycles with a sample-barcoded 5' primer and J-beta primers. From the 5' RACE reads, TCRdb called clonotypes with MiXCR, one entry per CDR3 protein. The sample carries over 1,300,000 distinct CDR3 sequences, approximately 60% recorded once. The CDR3 has 15 amino acids. Germline V gives CDR1 MNHEY, CDR2 SMNVEV (reference sequence). The sample is drawn from a study of blood T cells in healthy people across ages. Whole-study findings and limits: Fewer expanded clones and more diversity marked long-lived versus aged donors.

Sample: blood. V and J are TRBV27 and TRBJ1-2, with D possibly being TRBD1 (5 bases). The source of this sequence is a man aged 18 to 30 in good health. CDR3 region: CANSPWDGGEYGYTF. CDR3 nucleotides: TGTGCCAACAGTCCCTGGGACGGAGGGGAATATGGCTACACCTTC.